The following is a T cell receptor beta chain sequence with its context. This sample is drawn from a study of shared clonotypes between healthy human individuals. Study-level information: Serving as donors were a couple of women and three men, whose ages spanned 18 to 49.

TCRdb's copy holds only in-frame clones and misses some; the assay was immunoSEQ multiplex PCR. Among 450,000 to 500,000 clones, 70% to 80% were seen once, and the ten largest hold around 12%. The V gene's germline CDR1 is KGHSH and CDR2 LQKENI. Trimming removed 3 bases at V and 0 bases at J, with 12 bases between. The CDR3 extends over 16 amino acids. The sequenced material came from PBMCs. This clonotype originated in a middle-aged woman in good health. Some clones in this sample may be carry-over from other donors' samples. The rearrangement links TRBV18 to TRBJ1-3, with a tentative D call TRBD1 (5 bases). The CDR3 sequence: CASSPSGIGSGNTIYF. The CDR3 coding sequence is TGTGCCAGCTCACCGTCAGGGATAGGCTCTGGAAACACCATATATTTT.